Following are 4 T cell receptor beta chains from one sample sequenced in a study of blood T cell repertoires in COVID-19. The table came from immunoSEQ multiplex PCR; TCRdb's copy has only in-frame clones and leaves some out. The table records roughly 120,000 clones, about 90% of them present only once. The sample taken for sequencing was peripheral blood. These receptors were obtained from a man aged 45-65 years with COVID-19, enrolled during active disease.

This rearrangement joins TRBV7-9 to TRBJ2-7, with 8 bases that match TRBD2. This CDR3 is built from 15 residues. Germline assignment: CDR1 SEHNR and CDR2 FQNEAQ (reference sequence). V lost 4 bases, J lost 2 bases, and 7 bases stayed unmatched. The CDR3 protein is CASSSSGSPPYEQYF. The CDR3 bases are TGTGCCAGCAGCTCAAGCGGGAGCCCCCCCTACGAGCAGTACTTC.

The V and J genes are TRBV15 and TRBJ2-4, with 7 bases lining up with TRBD2. Germline CDR1 and CDR2: LNHNV and YYDKDF (reference sequence). The CDR3 runs to 14 residues. V shed 3 bases, J shed 9 bases, and the junction held 8 bases outside the gene matches. The CDR3 nucleotides read TGTGCCACCAGCAGGGATACTACGGGGGGCATTCAGTACTTC. Protein: CATSRDTTGGIQYF. The full variable domain, with the rest looked up from reference TRBV15 and TRBJ2-4, is DAMVIQNPRYQVTQFGKPVTLSCSQTLNHNVMYWYQQKSSQAPKLLFHYYDKDFNNEADTPDNFQSRRPNTSFCFLDIRSPGLGDTAMYLCATSRDTTGGIQYFGAGTRLSVL.

The chain uses TRBV28 and TRBJ1-3; 8 nucleotides agree with TRBD1. The CDR3 contains 16 residues. The J segment lost 4 bases and the V segment lost 7 bases, leaving 12 bases of the junction unmatched. Germline V gene data show CDR1 as MDHEN and CDR2 as SYDVKM. CDR3: CASIPNPGGAGNTIYF. CDR3 coding DNA: TGTGCCAGCATCCCAAACCCAGGGGGCGCGGGAAACACCATATATTTT. The variable domain in full, with the rest retrieved from reference TRBV28 and TRBJ1-3, is DVKVTQSSRYLVKRTGEKVFLECVQDMDHENMFWYRQDPGLGLRLIYFSYDVKMKEKGDIPEGYSVSREKKERFSLILESASTNQTSMYLCASIPNPGGAGNTIYFGEGSWLTVV.

J is TRBJ2-7 and V is TRBV19; TRBD1 agrees at 8 bases. With 9 bases clipped from V and 7 bases from J, the junction kept 14 bases outside the gene matches. The CDR3 consists of 14 residues. CDR1 LNHDA and CDR2 SQIVND come from the germline V gene (reference sequence). The CDR3 region is CASRLEGQGGEQYF. CDR3 sequence (DNA): TGTGCCAGCCGACTCGAAGGACAGGGTGGAGAGCAGTACTTC.